Described below is a single T cell receptor beta chain sequence and its context. The conserved phenylalanine or tryptophan normally closing the CDR3 is absent here, so this likely arose from a read error. It is unclear where the CDR3 begins or ends on the DNA, so no DNA is shown, and the CDR3 is as TCRdb lists it. The CDR3 has 11 residues if both end residues are counted. Germline V CDR1 and CDR2: LGHDT, YNNKEL (reference sequence). TCRdb analysed the RT-PCR reads with MiXCR anew, one entry per CDR3 protein. This table holds 25,000 or so distinct CDR3 sequences, over 75% found once. This sample is part of a study of yellow fever vaccine responses in identical twins.

This specimen consisted of T cells from blood (PBMCs), unsorted or a sorted subset (not recorded which), obtained before or after yellow fever vaccination (not recorded which). The sequence derives from a woman aged 18-29 years who received the yellow fever vaccine. The chain recombines TRBV3-1 with TRBJ1-1; the table's D call, TRBD1, has no DNA check behind it. CDR3 sequence: CASSPCRAGVV.